This is a list of T cell receptor beta chains from one sample in a study of STAT5B mutations in CD4+ large granular lymphocyte leukemia. Method: immunoSEQ multiplex PCR; TCRdb's copy keeps in-frame clones and lacks some. Counted here are some 45,000 clones, around 85% occurring once; the ten biggest clones make up about 3%. Sequenced material: CD4+ T cells from blood buffy coats. The receptor source for this set is a human donor in good health. CDR3s include the opening cysteine and the closing phenylalanine or tryptophan. Fields, in order: CDR3 DNA, CDR3 protein, J gene, clone size, V gene, D gene. The D gene is left open where the match is weak. Rows give clone size only sometimes, using once, few, many, or a class for an expanded clone.

TGTGCCAGCAGCCCCTTTGGGGCCAACGTCCTGACTTTC	CASSPFGANVLTF	TRBJ2-6	once	TRBV7-2	-
TGTGCCAGCAGTTTGCCGACAGGGATTAGCAATCAGCCCCAGCATTTT	CASSLPTGISNQPQHF	TRBJ1-5	few	TRBV27	TRBD1
TGTGCCAGCAGCGCCGACACCTACGAGCAGTACTTC	CASSADTYEQYF	TRBJ2-7	-	TRBV7-9	-
TGTGCCAGCTCGGAGGACGGCTACACCTTC	CASSEDGYTF	TRBJ1-2	-	TRBV6-1	-
TGTGCCAGTAGTCCCTTTAGGACAGGATTTGAAAAACTGTTTTTT	CASSPFRTGFEKLFF	TRBJ1-4	-	TRBV19	TRBD1
TGTGCCAGCACCGGGGACGCCGCGGGCGGGGAGCTGTTTTTT	CASTGDAAGGELFF	TRBJ2-2	few	TRBV7-2	-
TGCGCCAGCAGCGCGACTAGCTCCTACGAGCAGTACTTC	CASSATSSYEQYF	TRBJ2-7	-	TRBV5-1	-
TGTGCCAGCAGCCCCCTCGAAGAGCAGTTCTTC	CASSPLEEQFF	TRBJ2-1	-	TRBV7-9	-
TGTGCCAGCTCCCCCCGGGGCAGGGGCAATCAGCCCCAGCATTTT	CASSPRGRGNQPQHF	TRBJ1-5	-	TRBV6-5	-
TGCGCCAGCAGCCAAGATCGCACAGTGAAGCCCGGGCAGTTCTTC	CASSQDRTVKPGQFF	TRBJ2-1	-	TRBV4-3	-
TGTGCCTGGAGTAGGGGGGGATCGTCAGAAGCTTTCTTT	CAWSRGGSSEAFF	TRBJ1-1	-	TRBV30	-
TGTGCCAGCAGTACCGGGACCCTCTCCTACGAGCAGTACTTC	CASSTGTLSYEQYF	TRBJ2-7	once	TRBV6-6	-
TGTGCCAGCAGCAAAACAAGGGGACTAGCGGGAGAGGGCTCCTACGAGCAGTACTTC	CASSKTRGLAGEGSYEQYF	TRBJ2-7	-	TRBV21-1	-
TGCGCCAGCAGCTTGGAACGGGGACCTAACTATGGCTACACCTTC	CASSLERGPNYGYTF	TRBJ1-2	-	TRBV5-1	-
TGTGCCAGCAGCTCGTCACCCCTCGGGGGCCGGGAGACCCAGTACTTC	CASSSSPLGGRETQYF	TRBJ2-5	-	TRBV7-7	-
TGTGCCAGCAGTGAACTCATCCCCAGACTAGTGGGGTTCTTC	CASSELIPRLVGFF	TRBJ2-1	once	TRBV6-1	-
TGTGCCAGCAGCGTACAGGGATGGAACACTGAAGCTTTCTTT	CASSVQGWNTEAFF	TRBJ1-1	-	TRBV11-2	-
TGTGCCAGCAGCTACCTAGCGGGAGCGGGCGAGCAGTACTTC	CASSYLAGAGEQYF	TRBJ2-7	once	TRBV7-2	TRBD2
TGTGCCAGCAGCTTAGCGGTGAAGGGCACGGACGATGAGCAGTTCTTC	CASSLAVKGTDDEQFF	TRBJ2-1	-	TRBV7-9	-
TGTGCCAGCAGCTTAGCGATGGCAGGGGTCGGGGAGCTGTTTTTT	CASSLAMAGVGELFF	TRBJ2-2	-	TRBV7-2	-
TGTGCCAGCAGTGCTCCGGGACAGGGGTACGGAAACACCATATATTTT	CASSAPGQGYGNTIYF	TRBJ1-3	-	TRBV28	TRBD1
TGTGCCAGCAACTCTGGGGTTAACTATGGCTACACCTTC	CASNSGVNYGYTF	TRBJ1-2	-	TRBV28	-
TGTGCCAGCAGCTTAGCCGGCGAGGACACCGGGGAGCTGTTTTTT	CASSLAGEDTGELFF	TRBJ2-2	-	TRBV11-1	-
TGCGCCAGCAGCTTGGTGACTAGCGGGATAGGGGAGCTGTTTTTT	CASSLVTSGIGELFF	TRBJ2-2	once	TRBV5-1	TRBD2
TGTGCCAGCAGTACCGGGACATTAGATTCACCCCTCCACTTT	CASSTGTLDSPLHF	TRBJ1-6	-	TRBV6-5	-
TGTGCCAGCTCTCCAAATACCGGGACCCGAACGGAGACCCAGTACTTC	CASSPNTGTRTETQYF	TRBJ2-5	-	TRBV18	-
TGTGCCAGCAGCCGACCCAAAGAGACCCAGTACTTC	CASSRPKETQYF	TRBJ2-5	-	TRBV7-2	-
TGTGCCAGTAGTGACTCGGGACTAGCCACCTACAATGAGCAGTTCTTC	CASSDSGLATYNEQFF	TRBJ2-1	-	TRBV19	TRBD2
TGTGCCAGCAGTTTACTTAGGACAGGGACTTCTGGGGCCAACGTCCTGACTTTC	CASSLLRTGTSGANVLTF	TRBJ2-6	-	TRBV28	TRBD1
TGTGCCAGCAGAGGGACAGGACTGGAGACCCAGTACTTC	CASRGTGLETQYF	TRBJ2-5	-	TRBV2	TRBD1
TGTGCCAGCAGCTTCGGAGGGGGTGCCGGGGAGCTGTTTTTT	CASSFGGGAGELFF	TRBJ2-2	-	TRBV5-4	-
TGTGCCAGCAGCTTGCGTGACCCACGGTGGACCCAGTACTTC	CASSLRDPRWTQYF	TRBJ2-5	-	TRBV5-6	-
TGTGCCAGCAGCATTGGGACAGGGAGTGAGCAGTTCTTC	CASSIGTGSEQFF	TRBJ2-1	-	TRBV11-2	TRBD1
TGTGCCAGCAGCTCGGACAGGGGTGGCTACGAGCAGTACTTC	CASSSDRGGYEQYF	TRBJ2-7	few	TRBV7-9	TRBD1
TGTGCCAGCAGCTCCAAGACTAGCGGTAGCACAGATACGCAGTATTTT	CASSSKTSGSTDTQYF	TRBJ2-3	-	TRBV7-9	TRBD2
TGTGCCTGCCCTCCCACCGCGGCTCATCCCGGGACCTCCATTTTCTTC	CACPPTAAHPGTSIFF	TRBJ2-1	-	TRBV30	-
TGCGCCAGCAGCTTTTTTGGGGGGGTAAACGAGCAGTACTTC	CASSFFGGVNEQYF	TRBJ2-7	-	TRBV5-1	TRBD2
TGTGCCTGGGGGGTCGGGGGCAGCCCTTCTCGCACTGAAGCTTTCTTT	CAWGVGGSPSRTEAFF	TRBJ1-1	-	TRBV30	-
TGTGCCTGGACCGGGACTAGCGGGGCCTACGAGCAGTACTTC	CAWTGTSGAYEQYF	TRBJ2-7	-	TRBV30	TRBD2
TGTGCCAGCACCAGAGAGGGGACAGGGACTCAGCCCCAGCATTTT	CASTREGTGTQPQHF	TRBJ1-5	few	TRBV2	TRBD1
TGTGCCTGGAGTGTAAGGTCCCAGCATTTT	CAWSVRSQHF	TRBJ1-5	-	TRBV30	-
TGCGCCAGCAGCTTGGTCGGGGGGCTTGAAGCTTTCTTT	CASSLVGGLEAFF	TRBJ1-1	-	TRBV5-1	-
TGTGCCAGCAGTAGGTATAAGTCCCTCCAAGGAGAGCTGTTTTTT	CASSRYKSLQGELFF	TRBJ2-2	-	TRBV11-2	-
TGCGCCAGCAGCTTGGAACTGTCGCCGTGGAATGAGCAGTTCTTC	CASSLELSPWNEQFF	TRBJ2-1	-	TRBV5-1	-